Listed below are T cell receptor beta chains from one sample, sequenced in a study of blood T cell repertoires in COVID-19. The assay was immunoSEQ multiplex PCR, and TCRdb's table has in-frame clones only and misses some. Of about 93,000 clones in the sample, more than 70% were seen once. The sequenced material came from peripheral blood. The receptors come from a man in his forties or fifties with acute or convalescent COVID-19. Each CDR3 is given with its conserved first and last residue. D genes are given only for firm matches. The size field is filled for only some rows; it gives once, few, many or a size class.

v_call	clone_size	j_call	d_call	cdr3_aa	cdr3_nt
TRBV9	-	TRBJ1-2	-	CASSATGVNYGYTF	TGTGCCAGCAGCGCCACCGGGGTTAACTATGGCTACACCTTC
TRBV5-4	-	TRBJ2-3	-	CASSLELDSTDTQYF	TGTGCCAGCAGCTTGGAACTAGATAGCACAGATACGCAGTATTTT
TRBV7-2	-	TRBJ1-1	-	CASSLGTFEAFF	TGTGCCAGCAGCTTGGGGACATTTGAAGCTTTCTTT
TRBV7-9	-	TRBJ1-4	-	CASSPRSEKLFF	TGTGCCAGCAGCCCCAGGTCAGAAAAACTGTTTTTT
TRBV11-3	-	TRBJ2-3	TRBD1	CASSPGTGLDTQYF	TGTGCCAGCAGCCCGGGGACAGGGCTGGATACGCAGTATTTT
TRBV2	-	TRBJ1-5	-	CASSEEAASNQPQHF	TGTGCCAGCAGTGAAGAGGCGGCTAGCAATCAGCCCCAGCATTTT
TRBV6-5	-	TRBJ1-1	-	CASSRRNTEAFF	TGTGCCAGCAGCCGGAGGAACACTGAAGCTTTCTTT
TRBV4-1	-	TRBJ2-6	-	CASSQHYWAGRSGANVLTF	TGCGCCAGCAGCCAGCACTATTGGGCGGGGAGATCTGGGGCCAACGTCCTGACTTTC
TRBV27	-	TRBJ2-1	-	CASSYLAPDYNEQFF	TGTGCCAGCAGTTATCTGGCCCCCGATTACAATGAGCAGTTCTTC
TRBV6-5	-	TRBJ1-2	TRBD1	CASWRQGRGYTF	TGTGCCAGCTGGAGACAGGGAAGAGGCTACACCTTC
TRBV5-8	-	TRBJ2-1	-	CASSPRNIDNEQFF	TGTGCCAGCAGCCCGAGGAATATTGACAATGAGCAGTTCTTC
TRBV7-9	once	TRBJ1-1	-	CASSLGQFYEAFF	TGTGCCAGCAGCTTAGGACAGTTTTATGAAGCTTTCTTT
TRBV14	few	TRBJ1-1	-	CASSQDYGEVSTEAFF	TGTGCCAGCAGCCAAGATTACGGGGAGGTGAGCACTGAAGCTTTCTTT
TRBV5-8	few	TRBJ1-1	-	CASSPPMTPGQNTEAFF	TGTGCCAGCAGCCCCCCAATGACCCCGGGACAAAACACTGAAGCTTTCTTT
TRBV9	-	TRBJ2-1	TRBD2	CASSNLAGGDNEQFF	TGTGCCAGCAGCAATCTAGCGGGAGGGGACAATGAGCAGTTCTTC
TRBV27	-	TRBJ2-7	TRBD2	CASNPGLAGSHEQYF	TGTGCCAGCAACCCGGGACTAGCGGGATCCCACGAGCAGTACTTC
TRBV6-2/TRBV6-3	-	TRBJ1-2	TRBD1	CASSDRDRGRDGYTF	TGTGCCAGCAGCGACCGGGACAGGGGGCGAGATGGCTACACCTTC
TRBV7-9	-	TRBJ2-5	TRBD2	CASSLRASGDQETQYF	TGTGCCAGCAGCTTAAGGGCTAGCGGGGACCAAGAGACCCAGTACTTC
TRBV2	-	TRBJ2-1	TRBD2	CASRRLREGFNEQFF	TGTGCCAGCAGGCGGTTACGGGAGGGCTTTAATGAGCAGTTCTTC
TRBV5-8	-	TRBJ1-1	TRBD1	CASSQIHRGGGTEAFF	TGTGCCAGCAGCCAGATCCACAGGGGAGGAGGCACTGAAGCTTTCTTT
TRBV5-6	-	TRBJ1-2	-	CASSLVWGPNYGYTF	TGTGCCAGCAGCTTGGTATGGGGCCCAAACTATGGCTACACCTTC
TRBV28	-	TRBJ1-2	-	CASSLRQNYGYTF	TGTGCCAGCAGTTTGAGGCAGAACTATGGCTACACCTTC
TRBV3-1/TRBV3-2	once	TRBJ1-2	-	CASSQDGSREGGYTF	TGTGCCAGCAGCCAAGATGGGTCCAGGGAGGGAGGCTACACCTTC
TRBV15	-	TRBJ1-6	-	CATSRDPGGSPLHF	TGTGCCACCAGCAGAGATCCCGGGGGTTCACCCCTCCACTTT
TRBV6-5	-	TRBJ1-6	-	CASSYTQGNSPLHF	TGTGCCAGCAGTTACACCCAGGGGAATTCACCCCTCCACTTT
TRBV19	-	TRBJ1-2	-	CASSTTPPHGYTF	TGTGCCAGTAGCACTACTCCCCCACATGGCTACACCTTC
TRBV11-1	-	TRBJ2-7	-	CASSLSGYEQYF	TGTGCCAGCAGCTTATCGGGCTACGAGCAGTACTTC
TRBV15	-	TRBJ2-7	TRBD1	CATQDRGYEQYF	TGTGCCACCCAGGACAGGGGCTACGAGCAGTACTTC
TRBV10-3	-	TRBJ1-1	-	CAISESSGQGAKEAFF	TGTGCCATCAGTGAGTCCTCAGGGCAGGGCGCTAAGGAAGCTTTCTTT
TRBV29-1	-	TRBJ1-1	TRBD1	CSVGTGEGTEAFF	TGCAGCGTGGGGACAGGGGAAGGCACTGAAGCTTTCTTT
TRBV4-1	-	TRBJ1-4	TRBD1	CASSQGGQFNEKLFF	TGCGCCAGCAGCCAAGGGGGACAGTTTAATGAAAAACTGTTTTTT
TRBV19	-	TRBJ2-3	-	CASSVGALTDTQYF	TGTGCCAGTAGTGTGGGGGCCCTCACAGATACGCAGTATTTT
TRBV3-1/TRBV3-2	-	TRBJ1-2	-	CASSQDYLGGGYGYTF	TGTGCCAGCAGCCAAGATTATCTGGGGGGGGGCTATGGCTACACCTTC
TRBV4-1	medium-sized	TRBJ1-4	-	CASSQVAETPGGKLFF	TGCGCCAGCAGCCAAGTGGCTGAGACACCCGGGGGAAAACTGTTTTTT
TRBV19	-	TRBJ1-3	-	CASNIGRGSGNTIYF	TGTGCCAGTAATATAGGCCGAGGCTCTGGAAACACCATATATTTT
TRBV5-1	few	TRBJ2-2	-	CASSLNTNTGELFF	TGCGCCAGCAGCTTGAACACGAACACCGGGGAGCTGTTTTTT
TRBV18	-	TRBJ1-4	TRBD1	CASSPNLDRTVEKLFF	TGTGCCAGCTCACCAAATTTGGACAGGACCGTAGAAAAACTGTTTTTT
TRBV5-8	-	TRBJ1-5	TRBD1	CASSFRAGGQPQHF	TGTGCCAGCAGCTTTCGTGCAGGGGGTCAGCCCCAGCATTTT
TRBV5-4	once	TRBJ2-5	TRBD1	CASSMTGVETQYF	TGTGCCAGCAGCATGACAGGGGTGGAGACCCAGTACTTC
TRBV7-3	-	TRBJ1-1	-	CASSFHRNTEAFF	TGTGCCAGCAGCTTCCACAGGAACACTGAAGCTTTCTTT
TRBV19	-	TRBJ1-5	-	CASSNGVVASNQPQHF	TGTGCCAGTAGTAACGGGGTAGTCGCGAGCAATCAGCCCCAGCATTTT
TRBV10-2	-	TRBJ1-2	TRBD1	CASSEHRYDRGRGYGYTF	TGCGCCAGCAGTGAGCACCGATACGACAGGGGGCGCGGCTATGGCTACACCTTC
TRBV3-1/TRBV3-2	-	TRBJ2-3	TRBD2	CASSHVAGAQDTQYF	TGTGCCAGCAGCCATGTAGCGGGAGCTCAAGATACGCAGTATTTT